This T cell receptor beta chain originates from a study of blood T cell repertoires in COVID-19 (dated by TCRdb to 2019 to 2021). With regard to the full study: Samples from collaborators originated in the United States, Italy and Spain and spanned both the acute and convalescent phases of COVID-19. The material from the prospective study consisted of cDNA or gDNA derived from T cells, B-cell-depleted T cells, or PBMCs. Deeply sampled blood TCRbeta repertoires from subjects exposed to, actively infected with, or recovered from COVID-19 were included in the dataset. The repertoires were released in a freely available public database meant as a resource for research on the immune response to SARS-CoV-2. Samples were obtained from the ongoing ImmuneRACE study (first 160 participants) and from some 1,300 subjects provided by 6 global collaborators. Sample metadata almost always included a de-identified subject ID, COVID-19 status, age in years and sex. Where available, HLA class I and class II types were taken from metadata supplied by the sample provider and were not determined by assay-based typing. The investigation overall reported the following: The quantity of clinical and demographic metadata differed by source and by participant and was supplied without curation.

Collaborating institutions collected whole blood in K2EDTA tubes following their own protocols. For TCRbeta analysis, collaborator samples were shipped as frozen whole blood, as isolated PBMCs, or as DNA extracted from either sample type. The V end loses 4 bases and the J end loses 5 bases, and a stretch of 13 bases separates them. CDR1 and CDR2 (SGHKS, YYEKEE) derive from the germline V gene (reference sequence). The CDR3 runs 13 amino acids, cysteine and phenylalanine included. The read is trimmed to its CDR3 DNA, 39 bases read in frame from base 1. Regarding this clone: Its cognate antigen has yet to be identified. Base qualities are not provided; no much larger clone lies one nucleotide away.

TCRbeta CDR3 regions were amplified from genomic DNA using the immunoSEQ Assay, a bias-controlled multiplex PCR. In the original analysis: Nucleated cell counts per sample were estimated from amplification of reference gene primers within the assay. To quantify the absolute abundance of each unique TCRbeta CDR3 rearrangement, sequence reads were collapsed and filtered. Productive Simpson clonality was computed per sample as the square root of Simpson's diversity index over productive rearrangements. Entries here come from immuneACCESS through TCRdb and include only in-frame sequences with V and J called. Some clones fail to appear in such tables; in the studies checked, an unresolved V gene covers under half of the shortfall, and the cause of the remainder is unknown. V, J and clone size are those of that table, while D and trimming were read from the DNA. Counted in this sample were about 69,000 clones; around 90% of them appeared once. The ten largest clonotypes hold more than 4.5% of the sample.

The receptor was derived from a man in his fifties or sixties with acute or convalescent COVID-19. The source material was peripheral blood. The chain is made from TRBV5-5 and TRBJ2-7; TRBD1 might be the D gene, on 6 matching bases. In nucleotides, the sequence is TGTGCCAGCAGCGGACAGCTCAACGACGAGCAGTACTTC. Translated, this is CASSGQLNDEQYF.